The rows below give T cell receptor beta chains drawn from one sample of a study of preoperative IRX-2 immunotherapy in early breast cancer. Produced via immunoSEQ multiplex PCR; TCRdb's table is partial and in-frame only. This sample has several thousand clones; roughly 69% occur once, and the top ten carry more than 10%. The sequencing here drew on tumor tissue, taken after IRX-2 immunotherapy. These TCRs come from a human donor with breast cancer. Each CDR3 is given with its conserved first and last residue. Each record gives: J gene, clone size, D gene, V gene, CDR3 protein, CDR3 DNA. D genes are given only for firm matches. Size is omitted from some rows. Given values are once, few, many or a class for expanded clones.

>TRBJ2-1|NA|TRBD2|TRBV11-3
CASSSELAGANEQFF
TGTGCCAGCAGCTCCGAACTAGCGGGAGCCAATGAGCAGTTCTTC
>TRBJ2-4|few|TRBD2|TRBV6-8
CASSYSRRLAGAKNIQYF
TGTGCCAGCAGTTACTCACGTCGGCTAGCGGGAGCCAAAAACATTCAGTACTTC
>TRBJ1-1|NA|TRBD1|TRBV6-8
CASSALDRGREAFF
TGTGCCAGCAGCGCCCTGGACAGGGGTAGGGAAGCTTTCTTT
>TRBJ2-1|few|NA|TRBV19
CASRSSQKALGNEQFF
TGTGCCAGTAGGTCCTCACAGAAGGCACTGGGCAATGAGCAGTTCTTC
>TRBJ2-1|NA|TRBD2|TRBV6-8
CASSYSAGVPYNEQFF
TGTGCCAGCAGTTACAGTGCGGGAGTACCCTACAATGAGCAGTTCTTC
>TRBJ2-7|NA|NA|TRBV29-1
CSVEKSGTSEQYF
TGCAGCGTTGAAAAGTCGGGGACTTCCGAGCAGTACTTC
>TRBJ2-7|NA|NA|TRBV11-3
CASSLETATISYEQYF
TGTGCCAGCAGCTTGGAGACGGCTACTATTTCCTACGAGCAGTACTTC
>TRBJ1-1|NA|NA|TRBV6-8
CASSSEEGTKAFF
TGTGCCAGCAGTTCCGAAGAAGGGACAAAAGCTTTCTTT
>TRBJ1-5|NA|NA|TRBV19
CASSIEGISNQPQHF
TGTGCCAGTAGTATTGAGGGTATTAGCAATCAGCCCCAGCATTTT
>TRBJ2-1|NA|NA|TRBV19
CASSPQPDSVEQFF
TGTGCCAGTAGCCCCCAACCCGATAGCGTTGAGCAGTTCTTC
>TRBJ2-1|NA|NA|TRBV19
CASSTATSKEFF
TGTGCCAGTAGCACCGCGACTAGTAAGGAGTTCTTC